This entry lists 17 T cell receptor beta chains sequenced from one sample in a study of blood T cell repertoires in COVID-19. The table came from immunoSEQ multiplex PCR; TCRdb's copy has only in-frame clones and leaves some out. The sample has 99,000 or so clones, 84% seen once. The specimen sequenced was peripheral blood. These receptors all come from a man aged 70-80 years with active or convalescent COVID-19.

This rearrangement joins TRBV30 to TRBJ1-2; 7 bases align to TRBD1. Germline V CDR1 and CDR2: GTSNPN, SVGIG (reference sequence). V lost 0 bases and J lost 10; bases outside the gene matches: 2. CDR3 size: 11 residues. The CDR3 reads CAWSVTGDYTF. The CDR3 DNA sequence: TGTGCCTGGAGTGTTACAGGGGACTACACCTTC.

The chain uses TRBV5-1 and TRBJ2-2; TRBD1 is a possible D gene (5 bases). V shed 4 bases and J shed 4 bases, with 20 bases lying between them. The germline V gene encodes CDR1 SGHRS and CDR2 YFSETQ. CDR3 length: 17 residues. Written as DNA, the CDR3 is TGCGCCAGCAGCCTTAAGATGACAGACGCGTCCACCGGGGAGCTGTTTTTT. This codes for CASSLKMTDASTGELFF.

The gene calls are TRBV6-6 and TRBJ2-3, with a possible D match to TRBD1 (5 bases). The CDR3 runs 13 residues. Germline CDR1 reads MNHNY; CDR2 reads SVGAGI (reference sequence). Trimming cost V 7 bases and J 3 bases, with 11 bases left between them. The CDR3 bases are TGTGCCAGCACCCTAACAGGTACAGATACGCAGTATTTT. Translation gives CASTLTGTDTQYF.

This chain links TRBV4-1 with TRBJ2-5; 7 bases are shared with TRBD2. The CDR3 spans 14 residues. The germline V gene encodes CDR1 MGHRA and CDR2 YSYEKL. After removal of 4 bases from V and 1 base from J, the junction contained 3 bases not matched to a gene. CDR3 protein: CASSPSGAQETQYF. CDR3 in DNA: TGCGCCAGCAGCCCGAGCGGGGCCCAAGAGACCCAGTACTTC.

The CDR3 sequence is CSAHRGGDYGYTF. The CDR3 bases are TGCAGCGCCCACAGGGGGGGGGACTATGGCTACACCTTC. The V and J genes are TRBV29-1 and TRBJ1-2, with 8 bases fitting TRBD1. Germline CDR1 is SQVTM and CDR2 is ANQGSEA. J gave up 3 bases and V 7 bases, and 7 bases lay outside the gene matches. The CDR3 is 13 amino acids.

The chain employs TRBV5-1 and TRBJ2-1; tentative D call: TRBD2 (5 bases). Looked up from germline, CDR1 is SGHRS and CDR2 is YFSETQ. Trimming cost V 1 base and J 6 bases, with 14 bases left between them. CDR3 length: 15 amino acids. CDR3 nucleotides: TGCGCCAGCAGCTTGTTAATTAGTACTAGCAATGAGCAGTTCTTC. Its translation: CASSLLISTSNEQFF.

The chain couples TRBV20-1 to TRBJ1-2, with a tentative D call TRBD1 (6 bases). Trimming cost V 3 bases and J 7 bases, with 9 bases left between them. Germline V lookup: CDR1 DFQATT, CDR2 SNEGSKA (reference sequence). CDR3 length: 11 amino acids. In DNA form, the CDR3 reads TGCAGTGCTAGTCTGGGGGCTGGCTACACCTTC. Amino acid sequence: CSASLGAGYTF.

The chain couples TRBV7-8 to TRBJ2-5; D is possibly TRBD2 (7 bases). CDR3 length: 18 amino acids. Trimming removed 5 bases from V and 0 bases from J, with 22 bases in between. CDR1 and CDR2 (germline): SGHVS, FQNEAQ. CDR3 protein: CASSHGSGGGGNQETQYF. In DNA, the CDR3 is TGTGCCAGCAGCCACGGTTCGGGCGGCGGGGGCAACCAAGAGACCCAGTACTTC.

The rearrangement links TRBV3-1 (or the pseudogene TRBV3-2) to TRBJ1-5, with 9 positions matching TRBD1. This CDR3 contains 14 residues. V gave up 4 bases and J gave up 7 bases; unmatched junction bases: 5. CDR1 and CDR2 from the germline V gene are LGHDT and YNNKEL (reference sequence). DNA of the CDR3: TGTGCCAGCAGCCCTCGACAGGGGGAACAGCCCCAGCATTTT. Translating gives CASSPRQGEQPQHF.

The chain joins TRBV20-1 to TRBJ1-3; no firm D call. CDR3 length equals 14 residues. Trimming removed 3 bases from V and 1 base from J, with 10 bases in between. CDR1 and CDR2 (germline): DFQATT, SNEGSKA (reference sequence). As DNA, the CDR3 is TGCAGTGCTAGTACGAAGGAGTCTGGAAACACCATATATTTT. Translation gives CSASTKESGNTIYF.

This clone was observed once. The chain uses TRBV12-3 or TRBV12-4 and TRBJ1-3; D remains ambiguous. This CDR3 has 13 amino acids. V lost 2 bases and J lost 7, with 9 bases in between. The CDR3 sequence: CASSLRGLNTIYF. The CDR3 bases are TGTGCCAGCAGTTTAAGAGGGTTGAACACCATATATTTT.

This clone showed up just once. CDR3 bases: TGTGCCAGCAGCCTAGGACAGAGCACAGATACGCAGTATTTT. It specifies CASSLGQSTDTQYF. V usage is TRBV7-3 and J usage is TRBJ2-3; a possible D gene is TRBD1 (6 bases). Trimming took off 5 bases at V and 0 bases at J, with 9 bases between the two ends. The length of the CDR3 is 14 residues. Germline V lookup: CDR1 SGHTA, CDR2 FQGTGA. Full variable domain (missing parts from reference TRBV7-3 and TRBJ2-3): GAGVSQTPSNKVTEKGKYVELRCDPISGHTALYWYRQSLGQGPEFLIYFQGTGAADDSGLPNDRFFAVRPEGSVSTLKIQRTERGDSAVYLCASSLGQSTDTQYFGPGTRLTVL.

This chain connects TRBV15 to TRBJ1-2, with 8 bases fitting TRBD1. This CDR3 has 15 amino acids. The V and J ends lost 5 bases and 8 bases, in that order; junction bases with no gene match: 13. Germline CDR1 reads LNHNV; CDR2 reads YYDKDF (reference sequence). The CDR3 region is CATSGGGQGVRGYTF. CDR3 DNA: TGTGCCACCAGCGGAGGAGGACAGGGAGTACGCGGCTACACCTTC.

This chain connects TRBV6-5 to TRBJ2-1; tentative D call: TRBD1 (6 bases). Germline CDR1 MNHEY, CDR2 SVGAGI. V shed 1 base and J shed 0 bases, with 10 bases lying between them. This CDR3 is built from 16 residues. The CDR3 loop is CASSYFQGSSYNEQFF. As DNA, the CDR3 is TGTGCCAGCAGTTACTTCCAGGGGAGCTCCTACAATGAGCAGTTCTTC.

The chain links TRBV7-2 to TRBJ2-2; D may be TRBD2 (5 bases). Trimming left V 0 bases short and J 0 bases short, with 8 bases between. CDR1 SGHTA and CDR2 FQGNSA come from the germline V gene. This CDR3 contains 16 residues. The CDR3 region has the DNA TGTGCCAGCAGCTTAGCCGGGGTCGCGAACACCGGGGAGCTGTTTTTT. Its protein is CASSLAGVANTGELFF. Looking up the rest from reference TRBV7-2 and TRBJ2-2 gives the full variable domain: GAGVSQSPSNKVTEKGKDVELRCDPISGHTALYWYRQSLGQGLEFLIYFQGNSAPDKSGLPSDRFSAERTGGSVSTLTIQRTQQEDSAVYLCASSLAGVANTGELFFGEGSRLTVL.

V gene TRBV6-2 or TRBV6-3 combines with J gene TRBJ2-7; D is perhaps TRBD2 (7 bases). Germline CDR1 reads MNHEY; CDR2 reads SVGEGT. The CDR3 sequence is 14 residues long. Trimming left V 2 bases short and J 4 bases short, with 12 bases between. Here the CDR3 DNA reads TGTGCCAGCAGTTACCCCGGGGGGCGGTACGAGCAGTACTTC. Encoded protein: CASSYPGGRYEQYF.

The rearrangement uses TRBV6-5 and TRBJ2-1; 9 nucleotides agree with TRBD1. Germline CDR1 and CDR2: MNHEY and SVGAGI. The CDR3 length is 14 residues. With 11 bases clipped from V and 6 bases from J, the junction kept 11 bases outside the gene matches. The CDR3 DNA is TGTGCCGCGTCAGCGTGGGACAGGGTCAATGAGCAGTTCTTC. Translation: CAASAWDRVNEQFF.